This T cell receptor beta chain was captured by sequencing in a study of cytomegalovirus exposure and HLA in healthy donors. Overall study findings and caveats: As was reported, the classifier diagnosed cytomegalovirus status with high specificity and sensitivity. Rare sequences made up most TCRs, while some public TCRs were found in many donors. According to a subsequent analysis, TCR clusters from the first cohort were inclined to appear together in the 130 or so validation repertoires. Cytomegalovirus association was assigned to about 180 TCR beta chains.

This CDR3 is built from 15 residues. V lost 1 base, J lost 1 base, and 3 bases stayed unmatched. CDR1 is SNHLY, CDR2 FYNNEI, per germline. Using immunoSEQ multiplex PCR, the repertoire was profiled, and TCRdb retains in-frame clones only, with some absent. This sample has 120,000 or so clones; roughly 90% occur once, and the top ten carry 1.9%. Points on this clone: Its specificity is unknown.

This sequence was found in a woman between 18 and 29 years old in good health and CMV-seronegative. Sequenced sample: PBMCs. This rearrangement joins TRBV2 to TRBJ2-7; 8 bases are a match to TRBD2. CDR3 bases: TGTGCCAGCAGTGAAGTACTAGCGGTGTCCTACGAGCAGTACTTC. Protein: CASSEVLAVSYEQYF.